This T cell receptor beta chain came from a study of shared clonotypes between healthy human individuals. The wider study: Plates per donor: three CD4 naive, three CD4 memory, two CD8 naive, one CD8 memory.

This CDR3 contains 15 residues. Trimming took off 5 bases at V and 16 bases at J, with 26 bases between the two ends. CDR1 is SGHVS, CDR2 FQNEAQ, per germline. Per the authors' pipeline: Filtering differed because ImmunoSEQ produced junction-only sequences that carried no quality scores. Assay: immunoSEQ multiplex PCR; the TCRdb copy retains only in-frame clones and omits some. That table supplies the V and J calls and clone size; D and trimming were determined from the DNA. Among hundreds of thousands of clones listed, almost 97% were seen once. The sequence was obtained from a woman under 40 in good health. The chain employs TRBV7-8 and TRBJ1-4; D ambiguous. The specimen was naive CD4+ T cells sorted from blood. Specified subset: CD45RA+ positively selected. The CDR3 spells CASSPTSGRQRRAFF. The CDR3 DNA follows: TGTGCCAGCAGCCCCACCTCCGGACGGCAAAGAAGGGCGTTTTTT.